The source of this T cell receptor beta chain is a study of blood T cell repertoires in COVID-19. Germline CDR1 is SGHRS and CDR2 is YFSETQ. Unmatched junction bases numbered 4, after V lost 4 bases and J lost 4 bases. The CDR3 covers 13 residues. TCRdb's table, derived via immunoSEQ multiplex PCR, lists solely in-frame clones and lacks some. There are more than 300,000 clones in the sample; more than 90% occur only once, and about a fifth lies in the top ten. The sample consisted of PBMCs or T cells enriched from blood (not recorded which). The sequence was obtained from a woman in her 30s who had recovered from COVID-19. The chain couples TRBV5-1 to TRBJ1-2; TRBD1 agrees at 7 bases. CDR3 sequence reads: CASSPDRFYGYTF. The DNA of the CDR3 is TGCGCCAGCAGCCCGGACAGGTTCTATGGCTACACCTTC.